This passage covers 4 T cell receptor beta chains from one sample sequenced in a study of blood T cell repertoires in COVID-19. Produced via immunoSEQ multiplex PCR; TCRdb's table is partial and in-frame only. Of about 240,000 clones listed, roughly 87% are singletons. Specimen: peripheral blood. Every receptor here comes from a man aged 55 to 69 who had recovered from COVID-19.

Written as DNA, the CDR3 is TGTGCCTCCGGCCCTCTAGCGGGGTACAATGAGCAGTTCTTC. Translating gives CASGPLAGYNEQFF. V and J are TRBV27 and TRBJ2-1; 9 bases are a match to TRBD2. Looked up from germline, CDR1 is MNHEY and CDR2 is SMNVEV (reference sequence). J gave up 4 bases and V 11 bases, and 9 bases lay outside the gene matches. The CDR3 has 14 amino acids.

This clone was seen once. This CDR3 is CASSPGQGFRREKLFF. The CDR3 DNA follows: TGCGCCAGCAGCCCGGGACAGGGGTTTAGGCGTGAAAAACTGTTTTTT. The rearrangement links TRBV5-1 to TRBJ1-4; 10 nucleotides match TRBD1. The CDR3 is 16 residues long. The germline V gene encodes CDR1 SGHRS and CDR2 YFSETQ. V trimming: 4 bases; J trimming: 7 bases; junction bases outside the gene matches: 10. Full variable domain (remainder filled in from reference TRBV5-1 and TRBJ1-4): KAGVTQTPRYLIKTRGQQVTLSCSPISGHRSVSWYQQTPGQGLQFLFEYFSETQRNKGNFPGRFSGRQFSNSRSEMNVSTLELGDSALYLCASSPGQGFRREKLFFGSGTQLSVL.

The rearrangement joins TRBV6-5 to TRBJ2-7; D ambiguous. The CDR3 sequence is 15 residues long. CDR1 is MNHEY, CDR2 SVGAGI, per germline. Trimming removed 6 bases at V and 3 bases at J, with 18 bases between. DNA for the CDR3: TGTGCCAGCAGATACGATCGCAACACCGACTACGAGCAGTACGTC. Translating it yields CASRYDRNTDYEQYV.

This clone occurred once. The chain combines TRBV12-5 with TRBJ2-2; 9 nucleotides line up with TRBD1. The trim removed 5 bases at V and 7 bases at J, leaving 20 bases unmatched. Looked up from germline, CDR1 is LGHNT and CDR2 is FRNRAP. The length of the CDR3 is 19 residues. The CDR3 bases are TGTGCTAGTGGTCCCCCCGGGACAGGGCGAACACCGGGGCTCGGGGAGCTGTTTTTT. Its translation: CASGPPGTGRTPGLGELFF.